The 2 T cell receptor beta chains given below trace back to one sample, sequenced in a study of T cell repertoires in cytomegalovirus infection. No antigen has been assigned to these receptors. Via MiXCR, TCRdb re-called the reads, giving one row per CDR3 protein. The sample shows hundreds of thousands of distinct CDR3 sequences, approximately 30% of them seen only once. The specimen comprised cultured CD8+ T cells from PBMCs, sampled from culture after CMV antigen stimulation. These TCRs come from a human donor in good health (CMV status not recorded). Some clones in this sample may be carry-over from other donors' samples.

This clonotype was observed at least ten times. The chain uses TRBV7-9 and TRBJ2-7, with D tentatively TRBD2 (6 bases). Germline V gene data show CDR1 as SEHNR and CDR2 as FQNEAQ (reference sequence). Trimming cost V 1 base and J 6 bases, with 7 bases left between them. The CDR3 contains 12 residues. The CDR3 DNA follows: TGTGCCAGCAGCTTAGGCGGGGCCGAGCAGTACTTC. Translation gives CASSLGGAEQYF.

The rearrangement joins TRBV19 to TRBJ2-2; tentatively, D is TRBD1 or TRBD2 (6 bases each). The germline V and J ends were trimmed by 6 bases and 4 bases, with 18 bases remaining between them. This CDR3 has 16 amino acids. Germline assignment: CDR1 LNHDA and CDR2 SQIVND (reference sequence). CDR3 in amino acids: CASSHHRGLGTGELFF. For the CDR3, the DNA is TGTGCCAGTAGCCATCACCGGGGGCTGGGCACCGGGGAGCTGTTTTTT. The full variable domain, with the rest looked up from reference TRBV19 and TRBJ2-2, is DGGITQSPKYLFRKEGQNVTLSCEQNLNHDAMYWYRQDPGQGLRLIYYSQIVNDFQKGDIAEGYSVSREKKESFPLTVTSAQKNPTAFYLCASSHHRGLGTGELFFGEGSRLTVL.